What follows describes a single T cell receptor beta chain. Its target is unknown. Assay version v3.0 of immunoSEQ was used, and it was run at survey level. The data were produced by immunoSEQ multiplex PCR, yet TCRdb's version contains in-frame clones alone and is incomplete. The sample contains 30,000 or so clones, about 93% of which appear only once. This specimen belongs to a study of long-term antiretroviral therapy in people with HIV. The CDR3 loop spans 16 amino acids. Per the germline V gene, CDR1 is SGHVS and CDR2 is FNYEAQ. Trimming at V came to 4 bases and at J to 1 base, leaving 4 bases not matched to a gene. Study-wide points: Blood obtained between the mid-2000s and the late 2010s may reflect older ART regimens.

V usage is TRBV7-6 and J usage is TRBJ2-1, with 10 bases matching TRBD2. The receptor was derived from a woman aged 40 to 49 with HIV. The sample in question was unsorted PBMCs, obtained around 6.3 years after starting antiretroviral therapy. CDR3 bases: TGTGCCAGCAGCTCAATTAGCGGGGGGTCCTACAATGAGCAGTTCTTC. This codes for CASSSISGGSYNEQFF.